These 27 T cell receptor beta chains were all obtained from the same sample, sequenced in a study of blood T cell repertoires in COVID-19. Sequencing used immunoSEQ multiplex PCR; TCRdb keeps in-frame clones, though not all of them. The sample contains fewer than 350,000 clones, approximately 92% of which appear only once. Sequencing input: peripheral blood. These receptors all stem from a woman in her 30s with COVID-19, enrolled during active disease.

The V and J genes are TRBV10-2 and TRBJ1-6; TRBD1 aligns across 8 bases. The V and J ends lost 10 bases and 8 bases, in that order; junction bases with no gene match: 13. Germline V gene data show CDR1 as WSHSY and CDR2 as SAAADI. This CDR3 has 15 residues. The CDR3 here is CATSRRQGRDSPLHF. The CDR3, as DNA: TGCGCCACCTCACGAAGACAGGGGCGCGATTCACCCCTCCACTTT.

This chain uses TRBV5-1 with TRBJ1-6; D not resolved. The CDR3 is made up of 16 amino acids. V was shortened by 0 bases and J by 5 bases, with 12 bases between the two germline ends. CDR1 is SGHRS and CDR2 is YFSETQ in the germline V gene. CDR3 residues: CASSLEAPGDNSPLHF. As DNA, the CDR3 is TGCGCCAGCAGCTTGGAGGCTCCCGGAGATAATTCACCCCTCCACTTT.

V gene TRBV29-1 combines with J gene TRBJ2-4; D not resolved. The germline gives CDR1 SQVTM, CDR2 ANQGSEA. The CDR3 has 17 residues. V lost 7 bases and J lost 0, with 22 bases in between. The DNA for the CDR3 is TGCAGCGGCTTACACCCAAACACTAAGGTAGCCAAAAACATTCAGTACTTC. Its translation is CSGLHPNTKVAKNIQYF.

The J gene is TRBJ1-1, the V gene TRBV9; D not certain. CDR3 length: 17 amino acids. V lost 0 bases and J lost 0, with 15 bases in between. Germline V CDR1 and CDR2: SGDLS, YYNGEE. CDR3 loop: CASSVDGGPTMNTEAFF. In DNA, the CDR3 is TGTGCCAGCAGCGTAGATGGAGGTCCCACCATGAACACTGAAGCTTTCTTT.

This clone was detected once. The chain recombines TRBV6-6 with TRBJ2-3; D is undetermined. V was trimmed by 6 bases and J by 2 bases, leaving 6 bases between them. The CDR3 runs to 12 residues. Germline values: CDR1 MNHNY, CDR2 SVGAGI (reference sequence). CDR3 region: CASSLNTDTQYF. CDR3 bases: TGTGCCAGCAGCCTAAACACAGATACGCAGTATTTT.

The chain links TRBV7-2 to TRBJ2-3; 7 bases agree with TRBD2. From germline, CDR1 is SGHTA and CDR2 FQGNSA. Losses at the gene ends were 5 bases for V and 7 bases for J; bases not matched to a gene: 12. The length of the CDR3 is 15 residues. The chain's CDR3 is CASSQAGPPRHTQYF. CDR3 DNA sequence: TGTGCCAGCAGCCAAGCGGGACCCCCCAGGCATACGCAGTATTTT.

The gene calls are TRBV6-6 and TRBJ2-3; D remains ambiguous. Trimming pared 2 bases from V and 3 bases from J, leaving 15 bases between. CDR3 size: 16 residues. The germline V gene encodes CDR1 MNHNY and CDR2 SVGAGI (reference sequence). The chain's CDR3 is CASSYERAPGTDTQYF. The DNA for the CDR3 is TGTGCCAGCAGTTACGAGCGTGCGCCCGGGACAGATACGCAGTATTTT.

This clone was picked up a small number of times. CDR3 DNA sequence: TGTGCCTGGGAACAGGGGGAAGGTCAGCCCCAGCATTTT. Translating it yields CAWEQGEGQPQHF. V and J are TRBV30 and TRBJ1-5, with 8 nucleotides matching TRBD1. V lost 5 bases, J lost 6 bases, and 6 bases stayed unmatched. Per germline, CDR1 GTSNPN and CDR2 SVGIG (reference sequence). This CDR3 region has 13 residues.

This chain uses TRBV7-3 with TRBJ2-1; 8 positions agree with TRBD2. J gave up 8 bases and V 6 bases, and 15 bases lay outside the gene matches. The CDR3 is 16 amino acids. Germline CDR1 and CDR2: SGHTA and FQGTGA. The CDR3 here is CASSPGGSGSRDEQFF. Here the CDR3 DNA reads TGTGCCAGCAGTCCCGGTGGGAGCGGGAGTCGCGATGAGCAGTTCTTC.

This clone was seen once. The chain employs TRBV9 and TRBJ2-7; the D is unclear. CDR1 is SGDLS, CDR2 YYNGEE, per germline. V shed 2 bases and J shed 2 bases, with 14 bases lying between them. This CDR3 has 15 residues. The CDR3: CASSVTTLQAYEQYF. The CDR3 nucleotides are TGTGCCAGCAGCGTGACGACTCTCCAAGCCTACGAGCAGTACTTC.

This clone was picked up one time. The chain carries TRBV9 and TRBJ1-3, with a weak D call TRBD1 (5 bases). Germline values: CDR1 SGDLS, CDR2 YYNGEE. V lost 0 bases and J 2 bases, leaving 6 bases between the germline ends. The CDR3 runs to 14 residues. CDR3 protein: CASSVAGTGNTIYF. DNA for the CDR3: TGTGCCAGCAGCGTAGCAGGGACTGGAAACACCATATATTTT. Complete variable domain (other parts from reference TRBV9 and TRBJ1-3): DSGVTQTPKHLITATGQRVTLRCSPRSGDLSVYWYQQSLDQGLQFLIQYYNGEERAKGNILERFSAQQFPDLHSELNLSSLELGDSALYFCASSVAGTGNTIYFGEGSWLTVV.

V gene TRBV28 combines with J gene TRBJ1-2; D uncertain. V was pared by 3 bases and J by 3 bases, with 17 bases between. The germline CDR1 and CDR2 sequences are MDHEN and SYDVKM. The CDR3 is made up of 16 amino acids. The CDR3 protein is CASSFSLIIGDYGYTF. The CDR3 DNA is TGTGCCAGCAGTTTTTCGCTGATTATAGGAGACTATGGCTACACCTTC.

The rearrangement links TRBV19 to TRBJ1-2, with 11 positions matching TRBD1. CDR3 size: 17 residues. Trimming took 5 bases from V and 4 from J; bases not matched to a gene: 12. Germline CDR1 LNHDA, CDR2 SQIVND (reference sequence). CDR3 sequence (DNA): TGTGCCAGTAGTTTCGCCGGGACAGGGGGTAGGATCTATGGCTACACCTTC. Residues: CASSFAGTGGRIYGYTF.

The chain couples TRBV29-1 to TRBJ1-2; 10 bases are shared with TRBD1. The trim removed 6 bases at V and 5 bases at J, leaving 3 bases unmatched. The germline V gene has CDR1 SQVTM and CDR2 ANQGSEA. The CDR3 has 12 residues. Written as DNA, the CDR3 is TGCAGCGTGGGGGGACAGGGGTATGGCTACACCTTC. This codes for CSVGGQGYGYTF. The complete variable domain, with remaining parts taken from reference TRBV29-1 and TRBJ1-2, reads SAVISQKPSRDICQRGTSLTIQCQVDSQVTMMFWYRQQPGQSLTLIATANQGSEATYESGFVIDKFPISRPNLTFSTLTVSNMSPEDSSIYLCSVGGQGYGYTFGSGTRLTVV.

This rearrangement joins TRBV2 to TRBJ2-1; D call uncertain. The germline V gene encodes CDR1 SNHLY and CDR2 FYNNEI. The CDR3 runs to 17 residues. Between the trimmed V and J ends, which lost 4 bases and 0 bases, there was a span of 16 bases. The CDR3: CASSGNELLSSYNEQFF. The CDR3 DNA sequence: TGTGCCAGCAGTGGAAATGAGCTTCTGAGCTCCTACAATGAGCAGTTCTTC.

The genes are TRBV7-2 and TRBJ1-2; D remains ambiguous. Looked up from germline, CDR1 is SGHTA and CDR2 is FQGNSA. The CDR3 sequence is 13 residues long. The germline V and J ends were trimmed by 2 bases and 2 bases, with 6 bases remaining between them. In nucleotides, the CDR3 is TGTGCCAGCAGCTTAAGCTTAAACTATGGCTACACCTTC. Amino acid sequence: CASSLSLNYGYTF.

This sequence joins TRBV4-3 and TRBJ2-1; D possibly corresponds to TRBD2 (6 bases). The ends were cut back, 5 bases at V and 8 bases at J, with 16 bases in the middle. CDR1 is LGHNA, CDR2 YSLEER, per germline. The CDR3 is 14 amino acids. The CDR3 region has the DNA TGCGCCAGCAGCGTAGGCGAAAGCGGGTATGAGCAGTTCTTC. This sequence encodes CASSVGESGYEQFF.

This chain's CDR3 is CASRTGRLDYGYTF. The CDR3, as DNA: TGTGCCAGCCGGACAGGGCGGTTGGACTATGGCTACACCTTC. V gene TRBV6-4 combines with J gene TRBJ1-2; 8 nucleotides line up with TRBD1. This CDR3 region has 14 residues. V lost 8 bases, J lost 3 bases, and 8 bases stayed unmatched. Germline CDR1 is MRHNA and CDR2 is SNTAGT.

CDR3 nucleotides: TGTGCCAGTAGCCGAGGAATGGACAGGGTAGTTTACGAGCAGTACTTC. Its protein is CASSRGMDRVVYEQYF. The V gene is TRBV19, the J gene TRBJ2-7, with 8 bases lining up with TRBD1. CDR1 LNHDA and CDR2 SQIVND come from the germline V gene (reference sequence). With V trimmed by 6 bases and J by 4 bases, 14 bases remained unmatched. The CDR3 extends over 16 amino acids.

A remark on this clone: Other DNA sequences within the sample encode an identical CDR3. For the CDR3, the DNA is TGTGCCAGCAGTGAAGGGGAGGGGGGCACCTACGAGCAGTACTTC. Translation gives CASSEGEGGTYEQYF. V is TRBV2 and J is TRBJ2-7; possible D gene TRBD2, 7 bases. V was pared by 1 base and J by 2 bases, with 12 bases between. CDR1 and CDR2 from the germline V gene are SNHLY and FYNNEI. CDR3 length: 15 residues.

This sequence joins TRBV10-2 and TRBJ2-7; 9 positions agree with TRBD2. The CDR3 length is 15 residues. The germline V gene encodes CDR1 WSHSY and CDR2 SAAADI. Trimming cost V 0 bases and J 7 bases; bases outside gene matches: 7. The CDR3 DNA reads as TGCGCCAGCAGTGAGTCTTTAGCGGGAGTTGGTGAGCAGTACTTC. It translates to CASSESLAGVGEQYF.

Here the CDR3 DNA reads TGCAGCGTTCGGTACAGGGGCCTATCAGCGAGCAGGTTCTTC. This gives the protein CSVRYRGLSASRFF. This chain connects TRBV29-1 to TRBJ2-1; 7 bases are a match to TRBD1. The CDR3 sequence is 14 residues long. The J segment lost 15 bases and the V segment lost 5 bases, leaving 19 bases of the junction unmatched. The V gene's germline CDR1 is SQVTM and CDR2 ANQGSEA.

The chain's CDR3 is CASSHVNTEAFF. CDR3 DNA sequence: TGTGCCAGCAGCCACGTGAACACTGAAGCTTTCTTT. V and J are TRBV3-1 (or the pseudogene TRBV3-2) and TRBJ1-1; no definite D call. Germline V gene sequence: CDR1 LGHDT, CDR2 YNNKEL (reference sequence). The CDR3 runs to 12 residues. Between the trimmed V and J ends, which lost 3 bases and 0 bases, there was a span of 2 bases.

The chain couples TRBV7-9 to TRBJ2-5; no definite D call. V gave up 1 base and J gave up 2 bases, with 11 bases separating them. Germline V gives CDR1 SEHNR, CDR2 FQNEAQ (reference sequence). CDR3 length: 15 residues. The CDR3 is CASSLVVSQQETQYF. The CDR3 bases are TGTGCCAGCAGCTTAGTAGTTTCACAGCAAGAGACCCAGTACTTC.

The gene calls are TRBV6-5 and TRBJ1-6; TRBD1 aligns across 8 bases. Unmatched junction bases numbered 3, after V lost 6 bases and J lost 11 bases. The CDR3 sequence is 12 residues long. Germline CDR1 and CDR2: MNHEY and SVGAGI. CDR3 protein: CASSRQGPPLHF. CDR3 in DNA: TGTGCCAGCAGCCGACAGGGGCCACCCCTCCACTTT.

This chain connects TRBV18 to TRBJ2-1; weak D call: TRBD2 (6 bases). The V gene lost 6 bases and the J gene lost 5 bases, with 14 bases spanning the gap. CDR1 and CDR2 from the germline V gene are KGHSH and LQKENI. This CDR3 is 14 amino acids long. CDR3 in DNA: TGTGCCAGCTCTCTTACGGGAGTCAACAATGAGCAGTTCTTC. Translation: CASSLTGVNNEQFF.

V usage is TRBV21-1 and J usage is TRBJ1-1. TRBV21-1 is assigned pseudogene status. The CDR3 contains 13 residues. The CDR3 loop reads CASTLSRSAEAFF. The CDR3 bases are TGTGCCAGCACCCTCTCCCGGAGCGCTGAAGCTTTCTTT.